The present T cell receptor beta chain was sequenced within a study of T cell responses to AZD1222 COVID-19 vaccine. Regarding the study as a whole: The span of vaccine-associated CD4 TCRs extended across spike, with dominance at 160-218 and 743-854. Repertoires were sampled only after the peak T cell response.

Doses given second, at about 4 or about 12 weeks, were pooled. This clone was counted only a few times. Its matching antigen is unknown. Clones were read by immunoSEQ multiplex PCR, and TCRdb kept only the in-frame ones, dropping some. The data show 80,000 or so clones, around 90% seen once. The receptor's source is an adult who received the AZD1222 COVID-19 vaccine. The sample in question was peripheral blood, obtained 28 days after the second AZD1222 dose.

The CDR3 nucleotides read TGCGCCAGCAGCTCACTAACAGGGCTGGCGAACACCGGGGAGCTGTTTTTT. Its protein is CASSSLTGLANTGELFF. The chain couples TRBV5-1 to TRBJ2-2, with TRBD1 as a possible D gene (6 bases). The CDR3 is 17 residues long. Trimming stripped 3 bases from V and 0 bases from J, with 15 bases between. Germline V gene sequence: CDR1 SGHRS, CDR2 YFSETQ.